Described below is a single T cell receptor beta chain sequence and its context. Data came from immunoSEQ multiplex PCR; TCRdb stores just in-frame clones and leaves some out. Of under 100,000 clones listed, 70% to 90% are singletons. Germline CDR1 is SGHVS and CDR2 is FNYEAQ. The J segment lost 5 bases and the V segment lost 5 bases, leaving 12 bases of the junction unmatched. The CDR3 has 17 amino acids. This sample was included in a study of T cell responses to AZD1222 COVID-19 vaccine. The genes are TRBV7-6 and TRBJ1-6; TRBD1 agrees at 7 bases. The source material was peripheral blood, sampled on day 0 of AZD1222 vaccination. This sequence was found in an adult in good health. The CDR3 loop reads CASSPHQGGIDNSPLHF. For the CDR3, the DNA is TGTGCCAGCAGCCCTCACCAGGGGGGGATAGATAATTCACCCCTCCACTTT. Together with reference TRBV7-6 and TRBJ1-6, the CDR3 gives the full variable domain: GAGVSQSPRYKVTKRGQDVALRCDPISGHVSLYWYRQALGQGPEFLTYFNYEAQQDKSGLPNDRFSAERPEGSISTLTIQRTEQRDSAMYRCASSPHQGGIDNSPLHFGNGTRLTVT.